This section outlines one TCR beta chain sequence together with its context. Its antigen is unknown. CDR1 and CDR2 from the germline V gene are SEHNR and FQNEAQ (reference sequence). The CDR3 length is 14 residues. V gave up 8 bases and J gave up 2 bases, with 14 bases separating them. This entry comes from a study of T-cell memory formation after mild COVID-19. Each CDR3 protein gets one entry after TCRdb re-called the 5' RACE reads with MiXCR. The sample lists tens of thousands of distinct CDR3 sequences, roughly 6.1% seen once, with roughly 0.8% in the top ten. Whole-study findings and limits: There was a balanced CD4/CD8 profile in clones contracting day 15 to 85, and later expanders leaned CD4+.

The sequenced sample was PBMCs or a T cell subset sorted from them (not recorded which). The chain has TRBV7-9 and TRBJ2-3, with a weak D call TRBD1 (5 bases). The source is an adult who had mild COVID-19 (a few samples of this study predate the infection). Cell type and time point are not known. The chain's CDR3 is CASYRTPSTDTQYF. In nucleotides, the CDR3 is TGTGCCAGCTACCGGACACCCTCCACAGATACGCAGTATTTT. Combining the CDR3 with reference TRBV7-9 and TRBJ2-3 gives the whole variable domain DTGVSQNPRHKITKRGQNVTFRCDPISEHNRLYWYRQTLGQGPEFLTYFQNEAQLEKSRLLSDRFSAERPKGSFSTLEIQRTEQGDSAMYLCASYRTPSTDTQYFGPGTRLTVL.